This T cell receptor (beta chain) was recorded in a study of T cell changes during pregnancy in multiple sclerosis. Germline V gene sequence: CDR1 SGHDN, CDR2 FVKESK. The CDR3 totals 13 residues. V was trimmed by 4 bases and J by 6 bases, leaving 10 bases between them. The method was immunoSEQ multiplex PCR; TCRdb's version includes in-frame clones alone and lacks a portion of them. Here the sample spans nearly 80,000 clones, approximately 94% being singletons. The clonotype comes from a female donor with multiple sclerosis, enrolled in a pregnancy study. The chain is built from TRBV14 and TRBJ2-1, with a tentative D call TRBD2 (6 bases). The specimen comprised CD4+ T cells from peripheral blood mononuclear cells, sampled before pregnancy. CDR3 sequence reads: CASSLAVFNEQFF. DNA for the CDR3: TGTGCCAGCAGCCTAGCGGTATTCAATGAGCAGTTCTTC.